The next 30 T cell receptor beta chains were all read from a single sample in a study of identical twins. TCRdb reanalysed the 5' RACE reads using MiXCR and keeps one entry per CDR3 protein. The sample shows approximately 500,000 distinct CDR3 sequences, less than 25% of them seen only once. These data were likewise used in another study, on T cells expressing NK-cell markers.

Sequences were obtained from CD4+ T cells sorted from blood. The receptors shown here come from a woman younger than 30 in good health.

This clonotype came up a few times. CDR3 in DNA: TGTGCCAGCAGTAACTATGGGACAGGGTTTAACACTGAAGCTTTCTTT. Translated, it gives CASSNYGTGFNTEAFF. The chain joins TRBV12-3 or TRBV12-4 to TRBJ1-1; 9 bases fit TRBD1. V was clipped by 5 bases and J by 2 bases; unmatched bases: 9. The CDR3 has 16 amino acids.

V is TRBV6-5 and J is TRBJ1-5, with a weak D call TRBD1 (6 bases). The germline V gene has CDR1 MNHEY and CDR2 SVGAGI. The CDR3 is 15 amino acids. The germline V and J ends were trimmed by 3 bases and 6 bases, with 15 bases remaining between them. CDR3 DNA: TGTGCCAGCAGTTATAGTGGGGGCGCGGGTCAGCCCCAGCATTTT. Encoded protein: CASSYSGGAGQPQHF.

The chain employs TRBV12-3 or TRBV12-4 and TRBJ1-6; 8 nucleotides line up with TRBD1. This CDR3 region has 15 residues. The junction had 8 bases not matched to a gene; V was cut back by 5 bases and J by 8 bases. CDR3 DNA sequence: TGTGCCAGCAGTCCCTACGGACAGGGTGATTCACCCCTCCACTTT. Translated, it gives CASSPYGQGDSPLHF.

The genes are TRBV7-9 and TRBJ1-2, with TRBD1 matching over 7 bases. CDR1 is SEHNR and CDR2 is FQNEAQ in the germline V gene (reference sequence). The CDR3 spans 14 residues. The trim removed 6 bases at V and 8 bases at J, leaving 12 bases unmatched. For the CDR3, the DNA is TGTGCCAGCAGGGCCACAGGGGCTCCAGGGGGCTACACCTTC. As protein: CASRATGAPGGYTF.

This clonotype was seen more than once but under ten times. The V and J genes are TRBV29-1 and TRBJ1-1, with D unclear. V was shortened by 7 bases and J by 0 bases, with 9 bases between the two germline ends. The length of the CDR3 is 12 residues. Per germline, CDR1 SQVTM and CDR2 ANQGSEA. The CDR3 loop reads CSGRLMNTEAFF. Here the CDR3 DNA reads TGCAGCGGTCGACTGATGAACACTGAAGCTTTCTTT.

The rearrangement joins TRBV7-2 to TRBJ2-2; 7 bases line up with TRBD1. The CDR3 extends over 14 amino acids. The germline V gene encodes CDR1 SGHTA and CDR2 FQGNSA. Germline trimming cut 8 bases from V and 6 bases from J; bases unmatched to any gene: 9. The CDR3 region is CASSGQIMSGELFF. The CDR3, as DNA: TGTGCCAGCTCGGGACAGATTATGTCCGGGGAGCTGTTTTTT.

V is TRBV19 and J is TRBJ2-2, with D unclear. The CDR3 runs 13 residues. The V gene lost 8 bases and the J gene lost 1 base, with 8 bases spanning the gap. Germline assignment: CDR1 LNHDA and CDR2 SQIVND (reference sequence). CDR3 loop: CASGRQNTGELFF. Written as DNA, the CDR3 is TGTGCCAGTGGACGGCAGAACACCGGGGAGCTGTTTTTT.

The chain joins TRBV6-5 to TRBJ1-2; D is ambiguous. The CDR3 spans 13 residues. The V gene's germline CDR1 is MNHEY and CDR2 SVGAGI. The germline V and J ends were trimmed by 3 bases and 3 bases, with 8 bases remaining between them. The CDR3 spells CASSYSQYYGYTF. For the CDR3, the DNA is TGTGCCAGCAGTTATTCACAGTACTATGGCTACACCTTC.

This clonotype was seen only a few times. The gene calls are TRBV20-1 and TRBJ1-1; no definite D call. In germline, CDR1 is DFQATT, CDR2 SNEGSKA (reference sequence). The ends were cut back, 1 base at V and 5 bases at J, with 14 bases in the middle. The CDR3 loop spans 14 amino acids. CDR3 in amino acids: CSARAGWGRTEAFF. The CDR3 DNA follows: TGCAGTGCTAGAGCGGGTTGGGGTAGAACTGAAGCTTTCTTT.

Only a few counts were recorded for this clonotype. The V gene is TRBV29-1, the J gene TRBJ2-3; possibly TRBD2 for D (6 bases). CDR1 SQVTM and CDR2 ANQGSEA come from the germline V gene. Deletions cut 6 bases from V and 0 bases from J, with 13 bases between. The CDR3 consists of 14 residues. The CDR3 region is CSVKPGTSTDTQYF. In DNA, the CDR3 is TGCAGCGTGAAGCCCGGGACTAGCACAGATACGCAGTATTTT.

The CDR3 sequence: CATESYNEQFF. The DNA for the CDR3 is TGTGCCACAGAGTCGTACAATGAGCAGTTCTTC. This chain joins TRBV7-9 and TRBJ2-1; D call uncertain. This CDR3 spans 11 amino acids. V was pared by 10 bases and J by 4 bases, with 8 bases between. Germline V gene sequence: CDR1 SEHNR, CDR2 FQNEAQ (reference sequence).

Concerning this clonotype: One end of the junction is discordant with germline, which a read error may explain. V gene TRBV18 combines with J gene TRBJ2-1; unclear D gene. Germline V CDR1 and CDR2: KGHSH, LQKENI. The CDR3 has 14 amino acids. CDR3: CASSAPSVYNEQFF. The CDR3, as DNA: TGTGCCAGCTCAGCACCGTCGGTCTACAATGAGCAGTTCTTC.

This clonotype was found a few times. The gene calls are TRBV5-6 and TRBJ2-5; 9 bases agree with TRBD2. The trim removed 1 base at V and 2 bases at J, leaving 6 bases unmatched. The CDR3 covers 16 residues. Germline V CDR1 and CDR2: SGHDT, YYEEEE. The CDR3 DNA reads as TGTGCCAGCAGCTTGAGGCGGGGGGGCAATCAAGAGACCCAGTACTTC. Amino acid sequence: CASSLRRGGNQETQYF.

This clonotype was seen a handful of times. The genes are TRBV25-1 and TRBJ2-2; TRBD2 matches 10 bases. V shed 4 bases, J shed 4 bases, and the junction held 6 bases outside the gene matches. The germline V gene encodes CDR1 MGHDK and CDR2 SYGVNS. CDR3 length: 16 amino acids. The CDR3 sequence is CASSGLAGAGTGELFF. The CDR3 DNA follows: TGTGCCAGCAGTGGCCTAGCGGGGGCCGGCACCGGGGAGCTGTTTTTT.

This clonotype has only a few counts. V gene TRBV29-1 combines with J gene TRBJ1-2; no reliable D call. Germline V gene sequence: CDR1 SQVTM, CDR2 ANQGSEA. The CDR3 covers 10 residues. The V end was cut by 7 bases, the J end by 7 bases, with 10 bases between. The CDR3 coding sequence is TGCAGCGGGGGTTTCCCTGGCTACACCTTC. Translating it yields CSGGFPGYTF.

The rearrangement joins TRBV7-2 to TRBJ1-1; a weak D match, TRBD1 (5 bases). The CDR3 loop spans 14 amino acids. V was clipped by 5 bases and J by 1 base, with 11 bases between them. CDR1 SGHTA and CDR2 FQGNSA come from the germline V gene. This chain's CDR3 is CASSPFQGNTEAFF. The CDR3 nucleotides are TGTGCCAGCAGCCCTTTTCAGGGGAACACTGAAGCTTTCTTT.

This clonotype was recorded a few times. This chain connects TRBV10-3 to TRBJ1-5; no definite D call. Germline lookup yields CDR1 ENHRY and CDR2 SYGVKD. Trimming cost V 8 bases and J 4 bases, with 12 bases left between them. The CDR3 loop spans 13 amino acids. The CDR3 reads CAIGTELNQPQHF. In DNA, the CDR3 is TGTGCCATCGGTACAGAGCTAAATCAGCCCCAGCATTTT.

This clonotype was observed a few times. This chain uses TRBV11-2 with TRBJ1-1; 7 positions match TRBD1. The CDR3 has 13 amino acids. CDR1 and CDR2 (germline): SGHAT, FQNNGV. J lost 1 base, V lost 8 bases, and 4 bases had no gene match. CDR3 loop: CASARQGNTEAFF. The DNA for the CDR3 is TGTGCCAGCGCCCGACAGGGGAACACTGAAGCTTTCTTT.

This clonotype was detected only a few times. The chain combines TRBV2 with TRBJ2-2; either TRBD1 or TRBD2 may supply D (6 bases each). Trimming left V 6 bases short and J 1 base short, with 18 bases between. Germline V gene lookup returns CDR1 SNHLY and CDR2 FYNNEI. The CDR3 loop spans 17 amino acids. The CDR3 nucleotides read TGTGCCAGCAGCCGACTAGGGGGAGACATGAACACCGGGGAGCTGTTTTTT. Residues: CASSRLGGDMNTGELFF.

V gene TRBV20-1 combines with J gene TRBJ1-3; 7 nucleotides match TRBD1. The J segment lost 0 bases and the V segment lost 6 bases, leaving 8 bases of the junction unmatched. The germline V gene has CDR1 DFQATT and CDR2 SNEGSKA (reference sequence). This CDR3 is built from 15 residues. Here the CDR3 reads CSATDRAGSGNTIYF. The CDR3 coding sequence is TGCAGTGCGACTGACAGGGCCGGCTCTGGAAACACCATATATTTT.

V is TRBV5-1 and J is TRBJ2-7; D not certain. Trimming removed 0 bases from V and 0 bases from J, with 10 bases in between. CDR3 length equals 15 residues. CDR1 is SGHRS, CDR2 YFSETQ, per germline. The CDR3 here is CASSLEPASSYEQYF. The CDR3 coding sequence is TGCGCCAGCAGCTTGGAACCTGCGAGCTCCTACGAGCAGTACTTC.

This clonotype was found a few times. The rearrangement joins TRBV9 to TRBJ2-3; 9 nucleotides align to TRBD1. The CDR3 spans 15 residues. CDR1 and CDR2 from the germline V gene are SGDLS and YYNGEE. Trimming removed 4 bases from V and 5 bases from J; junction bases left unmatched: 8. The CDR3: CASSSSRDRVDTQYF. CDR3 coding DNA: TGTGCCAGCAGCTCGTCCCGGGACAGGGTAGATACGCAGTATTTT.

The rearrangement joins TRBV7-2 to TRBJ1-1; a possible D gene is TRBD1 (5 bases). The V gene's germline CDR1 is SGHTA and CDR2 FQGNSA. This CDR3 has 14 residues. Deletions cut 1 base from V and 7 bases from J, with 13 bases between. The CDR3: CASSLVFLGVEAFF. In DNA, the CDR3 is TGTGCCAGCAGCTTAGTATTCTTAGGGGTTGAAGCTTTCTTT. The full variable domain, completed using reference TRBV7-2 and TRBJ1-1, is GAGVSQSPSNKVTEKGKDVELRCDPISGHTALYWYRQSLGQGLEFLIYFQGNSAPDKSGLPSDRFSAERTGGSVSTLTIQRTQQEDSAVYLCASSLVFLGVEAFFGQGTRLTVV.

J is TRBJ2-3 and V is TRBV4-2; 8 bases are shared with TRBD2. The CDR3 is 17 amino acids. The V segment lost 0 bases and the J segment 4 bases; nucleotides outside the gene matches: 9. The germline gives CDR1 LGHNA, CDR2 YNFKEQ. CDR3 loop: CASSQDRDSGTADTQYF. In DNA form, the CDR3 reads TGTGCCAGCAGCCAAGATCGGGATAGCGGGACCGCAGATACGCAGTATTTT.

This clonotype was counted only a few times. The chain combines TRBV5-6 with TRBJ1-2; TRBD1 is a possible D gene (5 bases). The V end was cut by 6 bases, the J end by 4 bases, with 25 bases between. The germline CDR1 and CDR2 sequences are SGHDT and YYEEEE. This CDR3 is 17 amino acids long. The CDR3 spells CASTISIRGRGAYGYTF. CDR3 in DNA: TGTGCCAGCACTATAAGTATAAGGGGCAGAGGAGCCTATGGCTACACCTTC. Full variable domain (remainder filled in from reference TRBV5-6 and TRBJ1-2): DAGVTQSPTHLIKTRGQQVTLRCSPKSGHDTVSWYQQALGQGPQFIFQYYEEEERQRGNFPDRFSGHQFPNYSSELNVNALLLGDSALYLCASTISIRGRGAYGYTFGSGTRLTVV.

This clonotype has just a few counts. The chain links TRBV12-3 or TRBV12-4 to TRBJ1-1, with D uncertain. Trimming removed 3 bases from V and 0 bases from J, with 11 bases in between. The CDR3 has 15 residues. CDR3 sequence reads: CASSFSTALNTEAFF. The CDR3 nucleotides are TGTGCCAGCAGTTTTTCCACAGCGTTGAACACTGAAGCTTTCTTT.

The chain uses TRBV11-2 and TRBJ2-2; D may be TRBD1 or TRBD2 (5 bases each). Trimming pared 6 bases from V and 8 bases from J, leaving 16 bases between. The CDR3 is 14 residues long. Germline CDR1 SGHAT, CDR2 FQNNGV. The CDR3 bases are TGTGCCAGCAGACTTGACGGGGCACAAGGGGAGCTGTTTTTT. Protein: CASRLDGAQGELFF.

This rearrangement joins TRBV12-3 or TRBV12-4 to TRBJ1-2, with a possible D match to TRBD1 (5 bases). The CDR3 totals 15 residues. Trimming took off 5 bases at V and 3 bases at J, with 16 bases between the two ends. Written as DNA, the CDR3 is TGTGCCAGCAGTCCCTGGGGGACGAGGGACTATGGCTACACCTTC. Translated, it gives CASSPWGTRDYGYTF.

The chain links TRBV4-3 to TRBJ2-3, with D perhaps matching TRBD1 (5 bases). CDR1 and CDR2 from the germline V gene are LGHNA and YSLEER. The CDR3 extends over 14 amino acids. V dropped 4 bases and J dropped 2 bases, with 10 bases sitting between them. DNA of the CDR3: TGCGCCAGCAGCCTACAGGATTACACAGATACGCAGTATTTT. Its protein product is CASSLQDYTDTQYF.

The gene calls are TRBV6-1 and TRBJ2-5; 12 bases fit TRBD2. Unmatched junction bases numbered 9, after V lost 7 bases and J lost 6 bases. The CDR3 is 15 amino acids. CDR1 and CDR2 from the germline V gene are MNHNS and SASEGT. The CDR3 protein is CASMRRTSGEKTQYF. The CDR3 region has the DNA TGTGCCAGCATGAGGCGGACTAGCGGGGAGAAGACCCAGTACTTC.